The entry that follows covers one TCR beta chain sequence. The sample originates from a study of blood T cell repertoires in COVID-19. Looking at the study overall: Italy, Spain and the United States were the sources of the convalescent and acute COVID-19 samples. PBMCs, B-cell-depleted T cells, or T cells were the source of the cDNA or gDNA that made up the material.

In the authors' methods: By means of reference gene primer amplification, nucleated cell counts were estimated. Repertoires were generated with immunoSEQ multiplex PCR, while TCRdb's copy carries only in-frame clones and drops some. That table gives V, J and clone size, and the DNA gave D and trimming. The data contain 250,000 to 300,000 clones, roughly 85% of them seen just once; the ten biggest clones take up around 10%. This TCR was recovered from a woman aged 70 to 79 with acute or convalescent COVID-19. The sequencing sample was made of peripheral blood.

The DNA of the CDR3 is TGTGCCAACCCGGGGGACCCATCAGGGGAGCAGTACTTC. It is translated as CANPGDPSGEQYF. This chain connects TRBV6-5 to TRBJ2-7; perhaps TRBD2 as D (6 bases). CDR1 is MNHEY, CDR2 SVGAGI, per germline. V lost 10 bases and J lost 7, with 20 bases in between. The length of the CDR3 is 13 residues.